Shown below are 15 T cell receptor beta chains from a single sample sequenced in a study of CD8+ T cells in alopecia areata. Investigators isolated RNA and reverse transcribed it into cDNA to act as the sequencing template. Data came from immunoSEQ multiplex PCR; TCRdb stores just in-frame clones and leaves some out. The sample shows 30,000 to 35,000 clones, less than 70% of them seen only once. Sequences were obtained from NKG2D-high CD8+ T cells sorted from blood. The source of these receptors is a human donor with alopecia areata.

The chain has TRBV27 and TRBJ2-7; D unresolved. This CDR3 is 14 amino acids long. V lost 2 bases, J lost 1 base, and 9 bases lay in between. Germline V gene data show CDR1 as MNHEY and CDR2 as SMNVEV (reference sequence). The chain's CDR3 is CASSLGSVSYEQYF. CDR3 bases: TGTGCCAGCAGTTTAGGATCCGTATCCTACGAGCAGTACTTC.

The rearrangement joins TRBV9 to TRBJ1-1, with D possibly TRBD1 on 6 matching bases. With 2 bases removed from V and 8 bases from J, the gap between germline ends came to 10 bases. The CDR3 covers 12 residues. Germline assignment: CDR1 SGDLS and CDR2 YYNGEE. In nucleotides, the CDR3 is TGTGCCAGCAGCGTTACAGGGAGGGAAGCTTTCTTT. This gives the protein CASSVTGREAFF. Looking up the rest from reference TRBV9 and TRBJ1-1 gives the full variable domain: DSGVTQTPKHLITATGQRVTLRCSPRSGDLSVYWYQQSLDQGLQFLIQYYNGEERAKGNILERFSAQQFPDLHSELNLSSLELGDSALYFCASSVTGREAFFGQGTRLTVV.

V is TRBV13 and J is TRBJ2-2, with 8 bases lining up with TRBD1. The CDR3 has 16 amino acids. The germline V gene has CDR1 PRHDT and CDR2 FYEKMQ (reference sequence). V gave up 6 bases and J gave up 0 bases; unmatched junction bases: 6. The CDR3, as DNA: TGTGCCAGCAGGGAGGACAGGGAATCGAACACCGGGGAGCTGTTTTTT. Translation: CASREDRESNTGELFF.

This clone was detected a few times. V is TRBV7-9 and J is TRBJ1-5; D might be TRBD1 (6 bases). Trimming shortened V by 1 base and J by 4 bases, and 20 bases separated the two germline ends. The CDR3 runs 18 residues. CDR1 is SEHNR and CDR2 is FQNEAQ in the germline V gene (reference sequence). The CDR3 region has the DNA TGTGCCAGCAGCTTAGTGCAGACGGACGGAGGGGGGAATCAGCCCCAGCATTTT. Translated: CASSLVQTDGGGNQPQHF.

The rearrangement joins TRBV7-3 to TRBJ2-7; 8 bases are shared with TRBD2. The V gene's germline CDR1 is SGHTA and CDR2 FQGTGA. Trimming cost V 0 bases and J 5 bases; bases outside gene matches: 6. The CDR3 length is 15 residues. CDR3 loop: CASSLTGGRFDEQYF. In DNA, the CDR3 is TGTGCCAGCAGCTTAACGGGCGGGAGGTTCGACGAGCAGTACTTC.

This clone was found a few times. The chain couples TRBV10-3 to TRBJ2-1; 10 bases are shared with TRBD2. The CDR3 extends over 14 amino acids. With V trimmed by 6 bases and J by 3 bases, 2 bases remained unmatched. Looked up from germline, CDR1 is ENHRY and CDR2 is SYGVKD. CDR3 amino acids: CAISGLADYNEQFF. DNA for the CDR3: TGTGCCATCAGCGGACTAGCGGACTACAATGAGCAGTTCTTC.

The table lists this clone with a few counts. V usage is TRBV2 and J usage is TRBJ1-1, with 11 bases aligning to TRBD1. Germline V gene lookup returns CDR1 SNHLY and CDR2 FYNNEI. V shed 9 bases, J shed 6 bases, and the junction held 9 bases outside the gene matches. This CDR3 is 14 amino acids long. The CDR3 region is CARKSGTGGPEAFF. The CDR3 DNA sequence: TGTGCCAGAAAGTCCGGGACAGGGGGGCCTGAAGCTTTCTTT.

This chain's CDR3 is CAWSGTSGRRNEQFF. For the CDR3, the DNA is TGTGCCTGGAGTGGGACTAGCGGGAGAAGGAATGAGCAGTTCTTC. This chain uses TRBV30 with TRBJ2-1; 13 bases are a match to TRBD2. The CDR3 has 15 amino acids. V lost 1 base and J lost 7; bases outside the gene matches: 4. In germline, CDR1 is GTSNPN, CDR2 SVGIG (reference sequence).

A single count supports this clone. The chain carries TRBV6-5 and TRBJ1-1; D possibly corresponds to TRBD1 (6 bases). V was trimmed by 3 bases and J by 5 bases, leaving 19 bases between them. The germline V gene has CDR1 MNHEY and CDR2 SVGAGI. This CDR3 is 16 amino acids long. CDR3 amino acids: CASSYGRQVELTEAFF. The CDR3 region has the DNA TGTGCCAGCAGTTATGGTAGACAGGTGGAGCTTACTGAAGCTTTCTTT.

This clone has more than one count but fewer than ten. This chain joins TRBV29-1 and TRBJ1-2; TRBD1 might be the D (6 bases). The ends were cut back, 5 bases at V and 8 bases at J, with 18 bases in the middle. This CDR3 has 13 residues. CDR1 is SQVTM and CDR2 is ANQGSEA in the germline V gene. The CDR3 nucleotides read TGCAGCGTTCCGGTCCAGGGGATAGGGGGCTACACCTTC. Translation: CSVPVQGIGGYTF.

This chain links TRBV7-9 with TRBJ1-2; 9 nucleotides line up with TRBD1. The germline V gene has CDR1 SEHNR and CDR2 FQNEAQ (reference sequence). With V trimmed by 8 bases and J by 2 bases, 12 bases remained unmatched. There are 16 residues in the CDR3. CDR3 sequence reads: CASLLDSTGGNYGYTF. The CDR3, as DNA: TGTGCCAGCCTACTCGATTCTACAGGGGGCAACTATGGCTACACCTTC.

This clone was picked up one time. J is TRBJ1-3 and V is TRBV14; D uncertain. CDR3 length: 15 residues. Germline CDR1 is SGHDN and CDR2 is FVKESK. V lost 0 bases and J lost 0, with 6 bases in between. The CDR3 spells CASSQDSTSGNTIYF. In DNA, the CDR3 is TGTGCCAGCAGCCAAGATAGCACCTCTGGAAACACCATATATTTT.

This chain uses TRBV4-1 with TRBJ1-4; D is unresolved. The CDR3 totals 17 residues. Trimming removed 1 base at V and 8 bases at J, with 20 bases between. Germline CDR1 reads MGHRA; CDR2 reads YSYEKL. The CDR3 region is CASSQGPGGLNVEKLFF. CDR3 nucleotides: TGCGCCAGCAGCCAAGGGCCGGGCGGGCTTAATGTGGAAAAACTGTTTTTT.

This clone was observed a handful of times. The chain couples TRBV19 to TRBJ1-4, with D unresolved. The length of the CDR3 is 16 residues. Trimming stripped 5 bases from V and 5 bases from J, with 18 bases between. Germline loops: CDR1 LNHDA, CDR2 SQIVND (reference sequence). CDR3 DNA sequence: TGTGCCAGTAGTCGGCCCCTGATACCTCCGAATGAAAAACTGTTTTTT. Its protein is CASSRPLIPPNEKLFF. Full variable domain (rest looked up from reference TRBV19 and TRBJ1-4): DGGITQSPKYLFRKEGQNVTLSCEQNLNHDAMYWYRQDPGQGLRLIYYSQIVNDFQKGDIAEGYSVSREKKESFPLTVTSAQKNPTAFYLCASSRPLIPPNEKLFFGSGTQLSVL.

V gene TRBV6-5 combines with J gene TRBJ1-6, with unresolved D. V lost 2 bases to trimming and J lost 9 bases, with 8 bases between them. The length of the CDR3 is 13 residues. Germline V lookup: CDR1 MNHEY, CDR2 SVGAGI. The chain's CDR3 is CASSYGEGSPLHF. The CDR3 DNA reads as TGTGCCAGCAGTTACGGGGAGGGTTCACCCCTCCACTTT.